This T cell receptor (beta chain) was sequenced in a study of cytomegalovirus exposure and HLA in healthy donors. Overall study findings and caveats: Most of the TCR beta V segments (in an earlier analysis) were productive either about 87% or about 30% of the time.

Turning to this clone: Its antigen remains unknown.

Germline V gene sequence: CDR1 MGHDK, CDR2 SYGVNS. V was trimmed by 1 base and J by 9 bases, leaving 16 bases between them. The CDR3 spans 15 residues. The PCR ran on 60 Vbeta and 13 Jbeta primers. Some clones are missing from TCRdb's copy, which holds only in-frame ones; the method was immunoSEQ multiplex PCR. The repertoire table contains fewer than 150,000 clones. This chain uses TRBV25-1 with TRBJ2-1; D remains ambiguous. The sequence was obtained from a woman aged 55-69 years in good health and CMV-seronegative. The sequencing sample was made of PBMCs. CDR3 bases: TGTGCCAGCAGTGAATCGGGTCGATCCGGGTTTGAGCAGTTCTTC. It specifies CASSESGRSGFEQFF.